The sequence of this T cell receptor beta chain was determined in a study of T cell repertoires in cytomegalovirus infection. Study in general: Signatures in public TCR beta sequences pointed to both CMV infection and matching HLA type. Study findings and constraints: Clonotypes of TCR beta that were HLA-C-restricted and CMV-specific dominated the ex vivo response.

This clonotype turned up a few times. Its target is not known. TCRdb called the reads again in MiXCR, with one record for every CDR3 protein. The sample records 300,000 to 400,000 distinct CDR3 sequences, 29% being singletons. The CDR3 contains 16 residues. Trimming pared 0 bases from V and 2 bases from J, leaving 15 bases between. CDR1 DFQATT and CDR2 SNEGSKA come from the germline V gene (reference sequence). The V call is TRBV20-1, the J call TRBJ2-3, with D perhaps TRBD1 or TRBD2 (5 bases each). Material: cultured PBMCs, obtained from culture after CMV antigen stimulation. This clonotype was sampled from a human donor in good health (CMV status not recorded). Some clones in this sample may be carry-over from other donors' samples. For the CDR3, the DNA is TGCAGTGCTAGAGATCAGCAGCGGACATACACAGATACGCAGTATTTT. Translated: CSARDQQRTYTDTQYF.